A selection of T cell receptor beta chains follows, all from one sample in a study of blood T cell repertoires in COVID-19. Assay: immunoSEQ multiplex PCR; the TCRdb copy retains only in-frame clones and omits some. The table has under 150,000 clones, under 85% seen once. The sequenced sample was peripheral blood. The receptor source for this set is a man aged 35 to 55 with active or convalescent COVID-19. CDR3s include the opening cysteine and the closing phenylalanine or tryptophan. D genes are given only for firm matches. The size entry is marked missing in some rows and otherwise reads once, few, many or a size class.

clone size	V gene	J gene	D gene	CDR3 protein	CDR3 DNA
once	TRBV30	TRBJ2-2	NA	CAWVQGIGELFF	TGTGCCTGGGTACAGGGCATAGGGGAGCTGTTTTTT
few	TRBV6-5	TRBJ2-7	TRBD1	CASSYSVGTGGEQYF	TGTGCCAGCAGTTACTCCGTCGGGACAGGTGGGGAGCAGTACTTC
medium-sized	TRBV7-9	TRBJ2-5	NA	CASSPEGYGETQYF	TGTGCCAGCAGCCCGGAGGGGTACGGAGAGACCCAGTACTTC
NA	TRBV30	TRBJ1-5	NA	CAVSISSGGREPQHF	TGTGCCGTAAGTATCTCATCCGGGGGGAGAGAGCCCCAGCATTTT
once	TRBV6-6	TRBJ1-2	TRBD1	CASSFGTGEGYTF	TGTGCCAGCAGTTTCGGGACAGGGGAAGGCTACACCTTC
NA	TRBV4-3	TRBJ1-4	NA	CASSQPDRTTNEKLFF	TGCGCCAGCAGCCAGCCCGACAGAACAACTAATGAAAAACTGTTTTTT
NA	TRBV6-5	TRBJ2-7	NA	CASSPLGRGYEQYF	TGTGCCAGCAGTCCGCTTGGCAGGGGTTACGAGCAGTACTTC
NA	TRBV9	TRBJ2-1	NA	CASSVAPTGNRVDEQFF	TGTGCCAGCAGCGTAGCTCCAACAGGCAATCGGGTGGATGAGCAGTTCTTC
few	TRBV6-5	TRBJ2-2	NA	CASRGRPGSDRELFF	TGTGCCAGCAGGGGGAGACCTGGGAGCGACAGGGAGCTGTTTTTT
NA	TRBV3-1/TRBV3-2	TRBJ1-2	NA	CASSQEFIASGYTF	TGTGCCAGCAGCCAAGAGTTTATAGCCTCTGGCTACACCTTC